Listed below are T cell receptor beta chains from one sample, sequenced in a study of beta chain features in type 1 diabetes. Produced via immunoSEQ multiplex PCR; TCRdb's table is partial and in-frame only. The data hold 250,000 to 400,000 clones, with around 15% observed a single time. Sequenced input: central memory CD4+ T cells from blood. The origin of the receptors is a man between 25 and 39 years old in good health. Each CDR3 is given with its conserved first and last residue. D genes are given only for firm matches. Clone size is stated in some rows and not others, as once, few, many or a class when expanded.

len,v_gene,j_gene,abundance,d_gene,CDR3aa,CDR3nt
13,TRBV5-4,TRBJ1-2,.,.,CASSPRNFYGYTF,TGTGCCAGCAGCCCCCGGAACTTCTATGGCTACACCTTC
15,TRBV9,TRBJ1-1,few,.,CASSGGPSRNTEAFF,TGTGCCAGCAGCGGGGGCCCCTCCCGAAACACTGAAGCTTTCTTT
15,TRBV28,TRBJ2-1,.,TRBD2,CASSTSGNPYNEQFF,TGTGCCAGCAGTACCAGCGGGAATCCTTACAATGAGCAGTTCTTC
15,TRBV7-8,TRBJ2-7,.,.,CASSLDRPPAYEQYF,TGTGCCAGCAGCTTAGACAGGCCGCCCGCCTACGAGCAGTACTTC
13,TRBV15,TRBJ2-5,few,.,CATKRGYQETQYF,TGTGCCACCAAACGGGGCTACCAAGAGACCCAGTACTTC
13,TRBV30,TRBJ1-2,.,.,CAWRRVGSQGYTF,TGTGCCTGGAGGAGGGTTGGATCGCAAGGCTACACCTTC
14,TRBV7-2,TRBJ2-3,.,.,CASSGGLSTDTQYF,TGTGCCAGCAGCGGGGGGCTAAGCACAGATACGCAGTATTTT
16,TRBV5-6,TRBJ2-3,.,.,CASSLAGLSVADTQYF,TGTGCCAGCAGCTTGGCGGGACTTAGCGTCGCAGATACGCAGTATTTT
11,TRBV2,TRBJ2-2,few,.,CARGRAGELFF,TGTGCCAGGGGCCGCGCCGGGGAGCTGTTTTTT
13,TRBV7-2,TRBJ2-5,many,.,CASSLVQLETQYF,TGTGCCAGCAGCTTAGTTCAGCTAGAGACCCAGTACTTC
13,TRBV28,TRBJ1-1,few,.,CASMPGQNTEAFF,TGTGCCAGCATGCCAGGGCAGAACACTGAAGCTTTCTTT
16,TRBV10-3,TRBJ2-5,few,.,CAISESRPAGQETQYF,TGTGCCATCAGTGAGAGCCGCCCAGCGGGCCAAGAGACCCAGTACTTC
15,TRBV4-3,TRBJ1-1,few,.,CASSQDFGRNTEAFF,TGCGCCAGCAGCCAAGATTTTGGAAGGAACACTGAAGCTTTCTTT
14,TRBV10-3,TRBJ2-5,few,.,CAIREGGLQETQYF,TGTGCCATCCGAGAGGGGGGATTACAAGAGACCCAGTACTTC
14,TRBV5-1,TRBJ2-7,.,TRBD1,CASSPTGTGSEQYF,TGCGCCAGCAGCCCGACCGGGACAGGGAGCGAGCAGTACTTC
12,TRBV19,TRBJ2-7,.,.,CASSQGIYEQYF,TGTGCCAGTAGTCAGGGGATCTACGAGCAGTACTTC
15,TRBV11-2,TRBJ1-2,.,.,CASSPTGTFNYGYTF,TGTGCCAGCAGCCCAACAGGGACGTTTAACTATGGCTACACCTTC
16,TRBV25-1,TRBJ1-1,few,TRBD1,CASSVGTGGMNTEAFF,TGTGCCAGCAGTGTGGGGACAGGGGGCATGAACACTGAAGCTTTCTTT
14,TRBV7-2,TRBJ1-1,.,.,CASSSDTSNTEAFF,TGTGCCAGCAGCTCTGACACGTCGAACACTGAAGCTTTCTTT
16,TRBV7-8,TRBJ1-4,.,TRBD1,CASSSHPGQVPEKLFF,TGTGCCAGCAGCTCTCACCCGGGACAGGTCCCCGAAAAACTGTTTTTT
14,TRBV27,TRBJ1-4,many,.,CASSPRTANEKLFF,TGTGCCAGCAGTCCAAGGACTGCAAATGAAAAACTGTTTTTT
11,TRBV11-2,TRBJ2-7,few,TRBD1,CASSLEGTVYF,TGTGCCAGCAGCTTAGAGGGGACAGTATACTTC
16,TRBV5-8,TRBJ2-4,.,.,CASSLGVARGVNIQYF,TGTGCCAGCAGCTTGGGGGTTGCTCGGGGAGTAAACATTCAGTACTTC
14,TRBV19,TRBJ1-2,.,TRBD1,CASSIRGPDYGYTF,TGTGCCAGTAGTATTAGGGGGCCAGACTATGGCTACACCTTC
13,TRBV2,TRBJ2-7,.,TRBD1,CASSPGQGAEQYF,TGTGCCAGCAGCCCGGGACAGGGAGCCGAGCAGTACTTC
13,TRBV18,TRBJ2-3,.,.,CASSLGRTDTQYF,TGTGCCAGCTCACTTGGGCGTACAGATACGCAGTATTTT
11,TRBV7-9,TRBJ2-3,many,.,CASSAQDTQYF,TGTGCCAGCAGCGCGCAGGATACGCAGTATTTT
14,TRBV9,TRBJ1-6,.,.,CASSVTDDYSPLHF,TGTGCCAGCAGCGTAACAGACGATTATTCACCCCTCCACTTT
16,TRBV19,TRBJ1-1,.,TRBD1,CASSLMAGGKNTEAFF,TGTGCCAGTAGCCTCATGGCAGGGGGCAAGAACACTGAAGCTTTCTTT
14,TRBV6-1,TRBJ1-1,few,.,CASAKGGRDTEAFF,TGTGCCAGCGCAAAAGGGGGGCGCGATACTGAAGCTTTCTTT
15,TRBV7-2,TRBJ2-7,few,TRBD1,CASSFGTGGSYEQYF,TGTGCCAGCAGCTTTGGGACAGGGGGCTCGTACGAGCAGTACTTC
16,TRBV11-2,TRBJ2-1,few,.,CASSLDPSRGRNEQFF,TGTGCCAGCAGCTTAGACCCTAGTCGGGGGAGGAATGAGCAGTTCTTC
15,TRBV16,TRBJ1-1,many,.,CASSQSQGAATEAFF,TGTGCCAGCAGCCAATCACAGGGTGCTGCCACTGAAGCTTTCTTT
16,TRBV2,TRBJ2-2,.,.,CASLEGHRRNTGELFF,TGTGCCAGCTTGGAGGGACATAGACGAAACACCGGGGAGCTGTTTTTT
14,TRBV9,TRBJ2-2,.,.,CASGLAKNTGELFF,TGTGCCAGCGGGCTAGCAAAGAACACCGGGGAGCTGTTTTTT
14,TRBV6-6,TRBJ2-3,.,TRBD1,CASETGGVSDTQYF,TGTGCCAGCGAGACAGGGGGCGTTTCAGATACGCAGTATTTT
16,TRBV2,TRBJ1-2,.,.,CASSAESGVLNYGYTF,TGTGCCAGCAGTGCAGAATCAGGGGTTCTCAACTATGGCTACACCTTC
14,TRBV9,TRBJ2-3,many,.,CASSVAPGEDTQYF,TGTGCCAGCAGCGTAGCTCCCGGGGAAGATACGCAGTATTTT
15,TRBV7-2,TRBJ1-4,.,TRBD1,CASSLKAGGTQKLFF,TGTGCCAGCAGCTTAAAGGCAGGGGGGACCCAAAAACTGTTTTTT
16,TRBV4-1,TRBJ2-3,few,TRBD2,CASSLGSGRATDTQYF,TGCGCCAGCAGCCTTGGGAGCGGGAGGGCCACAGATACGCAGTATTTT
18,TRBV9,TRBJ2-2,.,.,CASSVAQESNGWTGELFF,TGTGCCAGCAGCGTAGCCCAGGAATCCAACGGGTGGACCGGGGAGCTGTTTTTT
11,TRBV25-1,TRBJ1-6,few,.,CASSHGSPLHF,TGTGCCAGCAGTCACGGGTCACCCCTCCACTTT
15,TRBV19,TRBJ2-3,few,TRBD2,CASSYPAGSTDTQYF,TGTGCCAGTAGTTATCCAGCGGGGAGCACAGATACGCAGTATTTT
12,TRBV30,TRBJ2-1,.,.,CAWSVTGSEQFF,TGTGCCTGGAGTGTAACCGGTTCTGAGCAGTTCTTC
15,TRBV10-3,TRBJ1-1,.,.,CASTRPGVRDTEAFF,TGTGCCAGCACCCGACCCGGAGTAAGGGACACTGAAGCTTTCTTT
15,TRBV7-2,TRBJ2-3,few,TRBD1,CASSLGTEPQDTQYF,TGTGCCAGCAGCCTAGGGACAGAACCGCAGGATACGCAGTATTTT
14,TRBV11-2,TRBJ1-1,few,.,CASSLVGMNTEAFF,TGTGCCAGCAGCTTAGTCGGGATGAACACTGAAGCTTTCTTT
15,TRBV9,TRBJ2-1,.,TRBD2,CASSVAGGSYNEQFF,TGTGCCAGCAGCGTGGCGGGAGGATCCTACAATGAGCAGTTCTTC
15,TRBV5-5,TRBJ2-4,.,TRBD1,CASSPPGQGAERSNF,TGTGCCAGCAGCCCTCCGGGACAGGGGGCGGAGAGGTCCAACTTC
12,TRBV30,TRBJ2-2,.,.,CVGRGRTGELFF,TGTGTAGGCAGGGGTCGCACCGGGGAGCTGTTTTTT
14,TRBV30,TRBJ2-1,.,TRBD2,CAWRGGSSYNEQFF,TGTGCCTGGAGGGGGGGGAGCTCCTACAATGAGCAGTTCTTC
14,TRBV7-2,TRBJ2-1,.,TRBD2,CASSLFSGHNEQFF,TGTGCCAGCAGCTTATTTAGCGGGCACAATGAGCAGTTCTTC